Each of the 12 T cell receptor beta chains below was sequenced from the same sample in a study of blood T cell repertoires in COVID-19. The repertoire was sequenced with immunoSEQ multiplex PCR; TCRdb's copy has only in-frame clones and lacks some. The table shows about 280,000 clones, with about 82% occurring only once. Material for sequencing was peripheral blood. These receptors were collected from a man between 50 and 59 years old with active or convalescent COVID-19.

The chain combines TRBV5-4 with TRBJ2-7; no clear D gene. Germline loops: CDR1 SGHNT, CDR2 YYREEE (reference sequence). V gave up 0 bases and J gave up 0 bases, with 7 bases separating them. CDR3 size: 14 residues. CDR3 region: CASSLESNSYEQYF. The CDR3 region has the DNA TGTGCCAGCAGCTTGGAGAGTAACTCCTACGAGCAGTACTTC.

The chain employs TRBV6-5 and TRBJ1-2; tentatively, D is TRBD1 (5 bases). Germline CDR1 is MNHEY and CDR2 is SVGAGI. This CDR3 spans 16 amino acids. With 1 base removed from V and 1 base from J, the gap between germline ends came to 13 bases. The CDR3 bases are TGTGCCAGCAGTTACTTACGGGAGAGGGGTAACTATGGCTACACCTTC. Amino acids: CASSYLRERGNYGYTF.

The rearrangement uses TRBV7-2 and TRBJ2-7; tentatively, D is TRBD2 (7 bases). Germline CDR1 is SGHTA and CDR2 is FQGNSA. The CDR3 totals 14 residues. V shed 6 bases and J shed 1 base, with 13 bases lying between them. The DNA for the CDR3 is TGTGCCAGCAGAGTAGGGGGGGGTTCCTACGAGCAGTACTTC. It specifies CASRVGGGSYEQYF.

The rearrangement links TRBV3-1 (or the pseudogene TRBV3-2) to TRBJ1-2, with D perhaps TRBD1 (5 bases). Germline CDR1 and CDR2: LGHDT and YNNKEL (reference sequence). The CDR3 extends over 13 amino acids. The V end was cut by 4 bases, the J end by 8 bases, with 14 bases between. CDR3 DNA sequence: TGTGCCAGCAGCCTCACGCTCAGGGAAGGCTACACCTTC. This codes for CASSLTLREGYTF.

The chain has TRBV11-2 and TRBJ2-3; D may be TRBD2 (5 bases). The CDR3 has 16 residues. Trimming shortened V by 2 bases and J by 5 bases, and 17 bases separated the two germline ends. From germline, CDR1 is SGHAT and CDR2 FQNNGV. CDR3 bases: TGTGCCAGCAGCTTAAACCTAGCCGGAGACGGAGATACGCAGTATTTT. Residues: CASSLNLAGDGDTQYF.

This chain joins TRBV7-2 and TRBJ2-3; 7 bases fit TRBD2. This CDR3 region has 13 residues. J gave up 6 bases and V 3 bases, and 3 bases lay outside the gene matches. Per the germline V gene, CDR1 is SGHTA and CDR2 is FQGNSA. This chain's CDR3 is CASSFLAADTQYF. The CDR3 DNA reads TGTGCCAGCAGCTTCCTAGCGGCGGATACGCAGTATTTT.

V and J are TRBV2 and TRBJ1-2, with 9 bases fitting TRBD1. V trimming: 7 bases; J trimming: 7 bases; junction bases outside the gene matches: 4. There are 12 residues in the CDR3. CDR1 and CDR2 from the germline V gene are SNHLY and FYNNEI. CDR3 in DNA: TGTGCCAGCAATGTACAGGGGGCTGGCTACACCTTC. This gives the protein CASNVQGAGYTF.

This clone was recorded only once. This chain links TRBV30 with TRBJ1-5, with 8 bases identical to TRBD1. Germline-derived CDR1 and CDR2 are GTSNPN and SVGIG (reference sequence). With V trimmed by 7 bases and J by 7 bases, 9 bases remained unmatched. The CDR3 runs to 13 residues. The CDR3 spells CAYSQGAVQPQHF. The CDR3 nucleotides read TGTGCCTACTCTCAGGGGGCCGTCCAGCCCCAGCATTTT. The complete variable domain, with remaining parts taken from reference TRBV30 and TRBJ1-5, reads SQTIHQWPATLVQPVGSPLSLECTVEGTSNPNLYWYRQAAGRGLQLLFYSVGIGQISSEVPQNLSASRPQDRQFILSSKKLLLSDSGFYLCAYSQGAVQPQHFGDGTRLSIL.

V and J are TRBV20-1 and TRBJ1-5; a weak D match, TRBD1 (6 bases). V lost 3 bases and J lost 5, with 14 bases in between. This CDR3 is 14 amino acids long. The germline CDR1 and CDR2 sequences are DFQATT and SNEGSKA (reference sequence). CDR3 sequence reads: CSASEGGGYQPQHF. For the CDR3, the DNA is TGCAGTGCTAGTGAGGGGGGAGGTTATCAGCCCCAGCATTTT.

The chain recombines TRBV9 with TRBJ1-2, with TRBD1 matching over 7 bases. V lost 4 bases to trimming and J lost 3 bases; unmatched junction nucleotides: 9. Germline-derived CDR1 and CDR2 are SGDLS and YYNGEE. This CDR3 has 15 amino acids. The CDR3 DNA follows: TGTGCCAGCAGCCCCCCGACAGGGAATGACTATGGCTACACCTTC. This encodes CASSPPTGNDYGYTF.

This clone was recorded a few times. The V and J genes are TRBV7-2 and TRBJ1-3; perhaps TRBD1 as D (5 bases). The germline CDR1 and CDR2 sequences are SGHTA and FQGNSA. This CDR3 is 13 amino acids long. Trimming pared 2 bases from V and 4 bases from J, leaving 6 bases between. The CDR3 here is CASSLYRGNTIYF. The CDR3 DNA follows: TGTGCCAGCAGCTTATACAGGGGAAACACCATATATTTT. The full variable domain, in which reference TRBV7-2 and TRBJ1-3 provide the parts outside the CDR3, is GAGVSQSPSNKVTEKGKDVELRCDPISGHTALYWYRQSLGQGLEFLIYFQGNSAPDKSGLPSDRFSAERTGGSVSTLTIQRTQQEDSAVYLCASSLYRGNTIYFGEGSWLTVV.

The chain couples TRBV28 to TRBJ1-1; no firm D call. From germline, CDR1 is MDHEN and CDR2 SYDVKM. With 5 bases removed from V and 4 bases from J, the gap between germline ends came to 17 bases. CDR3 size: 15 residues. CDR3 protein: CASSPLREGGTEAFF. DNA for the CDR3: TGTGCCAGCAGTCCGTTGCGTGAAGGCGGCACTGAAGCTTTCTTT.